These 9 T cell receptor beta chains were sequenced from one sample in a study of T cell changes during pregnancy in multiple sclerosis (dated by TCRdb to about 2019). Libraries were built with the immunoSEQ multiplex PCR assay. In TCRdb, the immuneACCESS table is reduced to in-frame sequences with V and J assigned. These tables do not hold every clone; where another copy was compared, an unresolved V gene accounts for under half, and the others remain unexplained. The sample table shows about 40,000 clones, and around nine tenths are seen once. Together, the top ten hold 1% to 1.5% of the sample. Source: peripheral blood, taken before pregnancy. These receptors all come from a female donor with multiple sclerosis, enrolled in a pregnancy study.

The V call is TRBV30, the J call TRBJ2-5, with D possibly being TRBD2 (6 bases). The CDR3 is made up of 13 amino acids. Germline-derived CDR1 and CDR2 are GTSNPN and SVGIG (reference sequence). V was shortened by 5 bases and J by 3 bases, with 13 bases between the two germline ends. The CDR3 loop reads CAWGRDFEETQYF. As DNA, the CDR3 is TGTGCCTGGGGACGGGACTTCGAAGAGACCCAGTACTTC.

This clone turned up a few times. The chain employs TRBV4-1 and TRBJ2-7; TRBD1 matches 9 bases. With V trimmed by 4 bases and J by 3 bases, 7 bases remained unmatched. The CDR3 runs 15 residues. CDR1 is MGHRA and CDR2 is YSYEKL in the germline V gene. In nucleotides, the CDR3 is TGCGCCAGCAGCCCGGGACAGGGTGGTGACTACGAGCAGTACTTC. This codes for CASSPGQGGDYEQYF.

This chain links TRBV6-1 with TRBJ2-5, with 8 bases fitting TRBD2. From germline, CDR1 is MNHNS and CDR2 SASEGT. This CDR3 spans 14 amino acids. Trimming took 11 bases from V and 0 from J; bases not matched to a gene: 8. The DNA of the CDR3 is TGTGCCGGGGGGGCGACTAGCGACCAAGAGACCCAGTACTTC. Protein: CAGGATSDQETQYF.

V gene TRBV29-1 combines with J gene TRBJ2-1, with D perhaps matching TRBD2 (6 bases). The germline gives CDR1 SQVTM, CDR2 ANQGSEA. V was pared by 5 bases and J by 9 bases, with 14 bases between. The length of the CDR3 is 12 residues. In DNA form, the CDR3 reads TGCAGCGTTCAGGACTATCCGGGTGAGCAGTTCTTC. Its protein is CSVQDYPGEQFF.

The gene calls are TRBV5-1 and TRBJ2-1; 13 bases match TRBD2. V trimming: 3 bases; J trimming: 10 bases; junction bases outside the gene matches: 7. Germline assignment: CDR1 SGHRS and CDR2 YFSETQ. This CDR3 is built from 15 residues. The CDR3 here is CASSSRTSGRGEQFF. The CDR3, as DNA: TGCGCCAGCAGCTCCCGGACTAGCGGGAGAGGGGAGCAGTTCTTC.

This chain uses TRBV5-4 with TRBJ2-1; TRBD1 matches at 7 bases. CDR1 is SGHNT, CDR2 YYREEE, per germline (reference sequence). CDR3 length equals 15 residues. V was pared by 4 bases and J by 4 bases, with 8 bases of the junction left unmatched. The CDR3 region has the DNA TGTGCCAGCAGCACAGGACAGGTGATTTACAATGAGCAGTTCTTC. Amino acid sequence: CASSTGQVIYNEQFF. The full variable domain, rest sourced from reference TRBV5-4 and TRBJ2-1, is ETGVTQSPTHLIKTRGQQVTLRCSSQSGHNTVSWYQQALGQGPQFIFQYYREEENGRGNFPPRFSGLQFPNYSSELNVNALELDDSALYLCASSTGQVIYNEQFFGPGTRLTVL.

This chain uses TRBV5-6 with TRBJ2-7; a weak D match, TRBD1 (6 bases). CDR3 length: 14 amino acids. Germline loops: CDR1 SGHDT, CDR2 YYEEEE. V lost 0 bases and J lost 5, with 12 bases in between. The DNA of the CDR3 is TGTGCCAGCAGCTTGGGGCAGGGGCAGGACGAGCAGTACTTC. The encoded protein is CASSLGQGQDEQYF.

The chain combines TRBV6-5 with TRBJ2-1, with TRBD2 identical over 11 bases. The CDR3 is 15 residues long. V gave up 4 bases and J gave up 2 bases; unmatched junction bases: 1. Germline V CDR1 and CDR2: MNHEY, SVGAGI. CDR3 sequence: CASSLLAGAYNEQFF. The CDR3 bases are TGTGCCAGCAGTTTACTAGCGGGAGCCTACAATGAGCAGTTCTTC.

The chain couples TRBV28 to TRBJ2-7; 10 nucleotides align to TRBD2. This CDR3 is 15 amino acids long. With 4 bases clipped from V and 4 bases from J, the junction kept 7 bases outside the gene matches. CDR1 is MDHEN, CDR2 SYDVKM, per germline. The CDR3 sequence is CASSSWTSGSYEQYF. Written as DNA, the CDR3 is TGTGCCAGCAGTTCCTGGACTAGCGGTTCGTACGAGCAGTACTTC. The full variable domain, its missing parts supplied by reference TRBV28 and TRBJ2-7, is DVKVTQSSRYLVKRTGEKVFLECVQDMDHENMFWYRQDPGLGLRLIYFSYDVKMKEKGDIPEGYSVSREKKERFSLILESASTNQTSMYLCASSSWTSGSYEQYFGPGTRLTVT.